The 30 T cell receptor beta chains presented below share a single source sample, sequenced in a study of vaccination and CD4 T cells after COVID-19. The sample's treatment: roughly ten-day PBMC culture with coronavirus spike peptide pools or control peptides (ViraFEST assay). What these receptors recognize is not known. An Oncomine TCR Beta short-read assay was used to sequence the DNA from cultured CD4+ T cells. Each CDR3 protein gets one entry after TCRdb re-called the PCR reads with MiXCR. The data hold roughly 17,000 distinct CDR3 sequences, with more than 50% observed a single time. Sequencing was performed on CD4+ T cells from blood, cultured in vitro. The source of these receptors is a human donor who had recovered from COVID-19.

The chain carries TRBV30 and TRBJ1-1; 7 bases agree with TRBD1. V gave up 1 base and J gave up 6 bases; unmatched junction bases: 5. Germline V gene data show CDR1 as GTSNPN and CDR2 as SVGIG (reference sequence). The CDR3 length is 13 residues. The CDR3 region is CAWSEGALAEAFF. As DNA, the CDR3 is TGTGCCTGGAGTGAGGGGGCGCTGGCTGAAGCTTTCTTT.

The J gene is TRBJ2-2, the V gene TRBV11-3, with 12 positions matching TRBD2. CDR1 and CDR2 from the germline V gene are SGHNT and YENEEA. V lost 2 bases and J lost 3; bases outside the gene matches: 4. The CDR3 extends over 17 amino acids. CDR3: CASSLTSGGIYTGELFF. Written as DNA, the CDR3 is TGTGCCAGCAGCTTAACTAGCGGGGGGATTTACACCGGGGAGCTGTTTTTT.

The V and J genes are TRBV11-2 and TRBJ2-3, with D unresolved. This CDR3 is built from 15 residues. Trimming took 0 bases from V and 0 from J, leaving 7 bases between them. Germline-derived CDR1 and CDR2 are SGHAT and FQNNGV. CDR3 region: CASSLDFPSTDTQYF. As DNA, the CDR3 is TGTGCCAGCAGCTTAGACTTCCCGAGCACAGATACGCAGTATTTT.

Here the CDR3 reads CSARGGLAGGGNEQFF. CDR3 bases: TGCAGTGCTAGAGGGGGTCTAGCGGGAGGGGGCAATGAGCAGTTCTTC. The chain employs TRBV20-1 and TRBJ2-1, with 12 bases identical to TRBD2. V shed 1 base and J 6 bases; nucleotides not matched to a gene: 7. The CDR3 has 16 residues. Germline V gene sequence: CDR1 DFQATT, CDR2 SNEGSKA (reference sequence).

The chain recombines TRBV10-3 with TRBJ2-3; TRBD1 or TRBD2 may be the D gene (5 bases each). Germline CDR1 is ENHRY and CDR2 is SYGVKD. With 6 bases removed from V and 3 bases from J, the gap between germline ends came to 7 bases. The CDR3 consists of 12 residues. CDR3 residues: CAIRGVTDTQYF. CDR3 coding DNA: TGTGCCATCAGGGGGGTTACAGATACGCAGTATTTT.

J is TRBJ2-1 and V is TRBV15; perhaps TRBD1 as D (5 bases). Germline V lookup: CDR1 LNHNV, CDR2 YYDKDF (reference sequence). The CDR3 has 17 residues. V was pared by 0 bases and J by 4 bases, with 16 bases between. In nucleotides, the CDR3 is TGTGCCACCAGCAGAGAACTGCCAGGGTTTCGTTACAATGAGCAGTTCTTC. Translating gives CATSRELPGFRYNEQFF.

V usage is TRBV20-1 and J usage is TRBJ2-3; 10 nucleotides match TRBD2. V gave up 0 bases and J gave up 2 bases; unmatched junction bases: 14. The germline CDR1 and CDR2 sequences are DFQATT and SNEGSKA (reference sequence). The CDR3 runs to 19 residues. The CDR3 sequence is CSARDWAGRAGGITDTQYF. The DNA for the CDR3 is TGCAGTGCTAGAGATTGGGCTGGGAGAGCGGGAGGGATCACAGATACGCAGTATTTT.

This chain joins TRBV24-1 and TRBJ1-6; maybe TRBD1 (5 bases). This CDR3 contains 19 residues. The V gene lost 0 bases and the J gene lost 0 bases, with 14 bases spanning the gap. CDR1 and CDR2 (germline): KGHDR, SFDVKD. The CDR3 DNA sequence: TGTGCCACCAGTGATTTGATTCTGGGGACTCCCTCCTATAATTCACCCCTCCACTTT. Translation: CATSDLILGTPSYNSPLHF.

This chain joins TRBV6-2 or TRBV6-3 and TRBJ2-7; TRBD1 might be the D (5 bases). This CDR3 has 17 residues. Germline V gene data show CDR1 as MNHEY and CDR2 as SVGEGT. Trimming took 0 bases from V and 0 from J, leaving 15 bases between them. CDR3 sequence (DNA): TGTGCCAGCAGTTACTCGACAGTGAGGTATAGCTCCTACGAGCAGTACTTC. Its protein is CASSYSTVRYSSYEQYF.

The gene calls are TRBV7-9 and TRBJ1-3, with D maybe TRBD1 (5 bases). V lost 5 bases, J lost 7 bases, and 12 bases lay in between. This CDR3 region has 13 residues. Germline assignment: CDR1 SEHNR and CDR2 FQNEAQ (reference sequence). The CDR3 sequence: CASSQHGANTIYF. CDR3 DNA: TGTGCCAGCAGCCAGCACGGGGCCAACACCATATATTTT.

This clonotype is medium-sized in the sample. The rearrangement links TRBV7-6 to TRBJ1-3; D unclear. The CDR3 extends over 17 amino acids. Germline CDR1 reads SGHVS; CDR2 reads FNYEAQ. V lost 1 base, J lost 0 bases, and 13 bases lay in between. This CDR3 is CASSLGAWDGSGNTIYF. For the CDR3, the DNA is TGTGCCAGCAGCTTAGGGGCTTGGGATGGCTCTGGAAACACCATATATTTT.

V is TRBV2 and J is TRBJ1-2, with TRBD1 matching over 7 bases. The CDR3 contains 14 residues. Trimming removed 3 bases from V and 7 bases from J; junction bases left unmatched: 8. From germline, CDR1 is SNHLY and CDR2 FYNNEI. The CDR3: CASSEPRQGGGYTF. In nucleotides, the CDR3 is TGTGCCAGCAGTGAGCCAAGACAGGGTGGTGGCTACACCTTC.

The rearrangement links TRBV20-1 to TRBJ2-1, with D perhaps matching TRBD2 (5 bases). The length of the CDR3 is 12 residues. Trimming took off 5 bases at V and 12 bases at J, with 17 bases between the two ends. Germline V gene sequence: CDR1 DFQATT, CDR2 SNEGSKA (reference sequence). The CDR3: CSAGSGFRVQFF. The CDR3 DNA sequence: TGCAGTGCTGGGAGTGGGTTTAGAGTGCAGTTCTTC.

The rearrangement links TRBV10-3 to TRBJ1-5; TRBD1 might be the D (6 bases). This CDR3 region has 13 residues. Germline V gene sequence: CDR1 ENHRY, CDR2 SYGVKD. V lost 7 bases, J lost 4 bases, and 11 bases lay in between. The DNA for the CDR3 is TGTGCCATCACACAGGGCCTTAATCAGCCCCAGCATTTT. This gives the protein CAITQGLNQPQHF.

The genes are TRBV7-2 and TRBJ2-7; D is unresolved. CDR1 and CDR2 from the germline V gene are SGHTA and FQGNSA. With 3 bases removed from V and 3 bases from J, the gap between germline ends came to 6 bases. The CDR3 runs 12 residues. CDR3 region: CASSFTGYEQYF. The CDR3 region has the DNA TGTGCCAGCAGCTTTACGGGCTACGAGCAGTACTTC.

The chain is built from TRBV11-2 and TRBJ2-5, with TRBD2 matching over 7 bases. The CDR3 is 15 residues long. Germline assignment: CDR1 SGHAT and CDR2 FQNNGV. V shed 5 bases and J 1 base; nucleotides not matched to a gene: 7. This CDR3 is CASSPARGVQETQYF. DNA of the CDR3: TGTGCCAGCAGCCCAGCCCGGGGGGTCCAAGAGACCCAGTACTTC.

CDR3 sequence (DNA): TGTGCCATCAGTGAGTCGGCGGGGGAAGAGACCCAGTACTTC. Encoded protein: CAISESAGEETQYF. The V and J genes are TRBV10-3 and TRBJ2-5; 7 bases match TRBD2. Germline assignment: CDR1 ENHRY and CDR2 SYGVKD. CDR3 length: 14 amino acids. Trimming cost V 0 bases and J 3 bases; bases outside gene matches: 1.

The CDR3: CASSINRAYEQYF. The CDR3 bases are TGTGCCAGTAGTATAAACAGAGCCTACGAGCAGTACTTC. The V and J genes are TRBV19 and TRBJ2-7; D is unresolved. This CDR3 spans 13 amino acids. Trimming removed 2 bases at V and 2 bases at J, with 7 bases between. Germline CDR1 and CDR2: LNHDA and SQIVND (reference sequence).

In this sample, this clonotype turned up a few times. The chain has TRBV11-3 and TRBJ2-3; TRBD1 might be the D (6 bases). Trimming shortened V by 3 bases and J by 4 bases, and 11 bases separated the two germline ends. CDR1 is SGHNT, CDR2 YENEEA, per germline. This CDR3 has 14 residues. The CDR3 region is CASSLRQGSDTQYF. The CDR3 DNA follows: TGTGCCAGCAGCTTGAGGCAGGGGTCAGATACGCAGTATTTT.

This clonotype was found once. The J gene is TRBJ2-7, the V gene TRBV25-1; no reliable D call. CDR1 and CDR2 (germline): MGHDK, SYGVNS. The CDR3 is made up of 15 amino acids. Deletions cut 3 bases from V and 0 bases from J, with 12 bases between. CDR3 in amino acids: CASSEVGWSSYEQYF. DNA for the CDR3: TGTGCCAGCAGTGAGGTCGGGTGGAGCTCCTACGAGCAGTACTTC.

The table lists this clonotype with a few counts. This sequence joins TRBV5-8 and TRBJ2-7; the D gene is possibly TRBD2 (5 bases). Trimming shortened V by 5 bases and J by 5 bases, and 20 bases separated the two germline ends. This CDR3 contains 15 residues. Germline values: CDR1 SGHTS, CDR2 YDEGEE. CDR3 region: CASSRRRDRHHEQYF. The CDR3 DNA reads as TGTGCCAGCAGTCGCAGACGGGATAGACACCACGAGCAGTACTTC.

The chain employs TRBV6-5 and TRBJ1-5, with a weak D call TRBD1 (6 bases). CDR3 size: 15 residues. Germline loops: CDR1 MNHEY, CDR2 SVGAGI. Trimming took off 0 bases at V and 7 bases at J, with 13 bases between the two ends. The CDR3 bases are TGTGCCAGCAGTTACTCGTCAAGGGGGACACAGCCCCAGCATTTT. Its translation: CASSYSSRGTQPQHF.

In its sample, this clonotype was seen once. Here the CDR3 DNA reads TGTGCCAGCAGCTCCTCTCGACGGGAGAACACCGGGGAGCTGTTTTTT. Encoded protein: CASSSSRRENTGELFF. The genes are TRBV7-6 and TRBJ2-2; D possibly corresponds to TRBD2 (5 bases). Trimming stripped 4 bases from V and 1 base from J, with 13 bases between. The germline CDR1 and CDR2 sequences are SGHVS and FNYEAQ. The CDR3 has 16 residues.

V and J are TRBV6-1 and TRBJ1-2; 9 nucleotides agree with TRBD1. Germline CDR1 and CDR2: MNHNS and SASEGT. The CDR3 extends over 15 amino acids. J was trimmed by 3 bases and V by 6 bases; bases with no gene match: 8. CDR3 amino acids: CASSYSTGGDYGYTF. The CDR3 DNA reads TGTGCCAGCAGCTATTCTACAGGGGGCGACTATGGCTACACCTTC.

CDR3 coding DNA: TGTGCCAGCAGCCCCGAGGTGGAAGCTAACTATGGCTACACCTTC. This codes for CASSPEVEANYGYTF. The V call is TRBV2, the J call TRBJ1-2; D not resolved. CDR3 length equals 15 residues. CDR1 is SNHLY and CDR2 is FYNNEI in the germline V gene. The ends were cut back, 6 bases at V and 0 bases at J, with 14 bases in the middle.

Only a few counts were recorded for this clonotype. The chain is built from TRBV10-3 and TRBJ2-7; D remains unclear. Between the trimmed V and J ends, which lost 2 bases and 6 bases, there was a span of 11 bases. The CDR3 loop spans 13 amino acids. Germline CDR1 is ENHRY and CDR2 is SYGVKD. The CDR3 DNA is TGTGCCATCAGTGAGCCGAACGGCGGCGAGCAGTACTTC. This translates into CAISEPNGGEQYF.

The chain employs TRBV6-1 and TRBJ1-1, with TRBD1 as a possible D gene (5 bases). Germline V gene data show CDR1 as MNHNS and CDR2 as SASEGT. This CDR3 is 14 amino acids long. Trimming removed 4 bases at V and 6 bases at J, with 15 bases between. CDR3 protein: CASSASGWDAEAFF. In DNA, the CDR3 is TGTGCCAGCAGTGCCTCAGGGTGGGACGCTGAAGCTTTCTTT.

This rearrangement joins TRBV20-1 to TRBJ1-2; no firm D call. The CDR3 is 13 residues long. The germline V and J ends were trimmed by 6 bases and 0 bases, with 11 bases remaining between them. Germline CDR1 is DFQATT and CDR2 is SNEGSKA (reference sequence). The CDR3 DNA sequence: TGCAGTGCGGATACGACTACTAACTATGGCTACACCTTC. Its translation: CSADTTTNYGYTF.

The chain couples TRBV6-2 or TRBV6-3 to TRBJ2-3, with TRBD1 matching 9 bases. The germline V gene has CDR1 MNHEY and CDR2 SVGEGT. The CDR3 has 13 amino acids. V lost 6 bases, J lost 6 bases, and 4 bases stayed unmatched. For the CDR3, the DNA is TGTGCCAGCAGCGGACAGGGGATGGATACGCAGTATTTT. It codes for CASSGQGMDTQYF.

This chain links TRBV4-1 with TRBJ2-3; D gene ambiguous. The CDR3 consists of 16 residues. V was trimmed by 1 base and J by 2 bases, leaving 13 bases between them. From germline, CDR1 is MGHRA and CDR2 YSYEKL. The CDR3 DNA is TGCGCCAGCAGCCAAGTCGACCTGGTTGTCACAGATACGCAGTATTTT. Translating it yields CASSQVDLVVTDTQYF.